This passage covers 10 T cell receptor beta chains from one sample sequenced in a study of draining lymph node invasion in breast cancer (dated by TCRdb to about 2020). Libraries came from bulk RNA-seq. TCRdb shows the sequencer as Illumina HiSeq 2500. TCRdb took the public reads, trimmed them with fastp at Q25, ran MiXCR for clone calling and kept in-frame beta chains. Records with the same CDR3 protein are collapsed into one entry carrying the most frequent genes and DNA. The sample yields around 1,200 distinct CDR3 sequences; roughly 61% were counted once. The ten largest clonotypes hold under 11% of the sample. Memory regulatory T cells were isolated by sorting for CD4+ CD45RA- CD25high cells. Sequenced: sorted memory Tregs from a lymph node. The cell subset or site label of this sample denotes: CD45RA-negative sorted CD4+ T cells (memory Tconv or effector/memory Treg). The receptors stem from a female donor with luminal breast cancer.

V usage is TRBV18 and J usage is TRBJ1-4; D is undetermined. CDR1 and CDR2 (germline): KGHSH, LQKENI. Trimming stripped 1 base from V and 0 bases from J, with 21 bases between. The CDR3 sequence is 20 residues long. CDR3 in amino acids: CASSPQLIIGDPATNEKLFF. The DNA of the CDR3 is TGTGCCAGCTCACCACAGCTGATCATTGGCGACCCTGCAACTAATGAAAAACTGTTTTTT.

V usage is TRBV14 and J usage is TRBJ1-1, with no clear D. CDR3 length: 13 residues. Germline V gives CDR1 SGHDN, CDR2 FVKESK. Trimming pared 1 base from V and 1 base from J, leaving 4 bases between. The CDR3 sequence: CASSQGGNTEAFF. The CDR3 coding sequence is TGTGCCAGCAGCCAAGGAGGGAACACTGAAGCTTTCTTT.

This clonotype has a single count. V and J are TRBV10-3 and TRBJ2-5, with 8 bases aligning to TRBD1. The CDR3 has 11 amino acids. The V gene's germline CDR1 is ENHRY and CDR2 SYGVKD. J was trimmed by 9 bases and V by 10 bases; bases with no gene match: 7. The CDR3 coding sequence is TGTGCCACAGGGGGCAGGGCGGCCCAGTACTTC. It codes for CATGGRAAQYF.

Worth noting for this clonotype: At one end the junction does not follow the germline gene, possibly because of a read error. The CDR3 DNA is TGCAGTGCGAGAGAGGGACAAGATGAAAAACTGTTTTTT. As protein: CSAREGQDEKLFF. This chain links TRBV20-1 with TRBJ1-4; a weak D match, TRBD1 (6 bases). Germline V CDR1 and CDR2: DFQATT, SNEGSKA (reference sequence). The CDR3 is 13 residues long.

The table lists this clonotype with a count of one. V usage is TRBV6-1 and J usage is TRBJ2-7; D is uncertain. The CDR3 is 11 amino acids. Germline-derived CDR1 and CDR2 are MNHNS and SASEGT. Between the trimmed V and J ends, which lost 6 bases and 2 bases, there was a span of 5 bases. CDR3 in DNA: TGTGCCAGCAGGGACCCCTACGAGCAGTACGTC. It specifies CASRDPYEQYV.

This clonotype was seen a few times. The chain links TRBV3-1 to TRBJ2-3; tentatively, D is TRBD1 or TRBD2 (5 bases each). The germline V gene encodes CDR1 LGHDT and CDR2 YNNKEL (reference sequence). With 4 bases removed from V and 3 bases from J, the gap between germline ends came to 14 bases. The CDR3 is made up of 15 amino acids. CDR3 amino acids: CASSREGTYTDTQYF. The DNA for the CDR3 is TGTGCCAGCAGCCGAGAAGGGACCTATACAGATACGCAGTATTTT.

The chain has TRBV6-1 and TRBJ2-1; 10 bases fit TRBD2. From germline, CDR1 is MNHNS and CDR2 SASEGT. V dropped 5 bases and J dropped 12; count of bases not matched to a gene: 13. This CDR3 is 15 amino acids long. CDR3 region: CASSRLAGELRSQFF. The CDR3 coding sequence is TGTGCCAGCAGTCGCCTAGCGGGGGAGTTAAGGTCGCAGTTCTTC.

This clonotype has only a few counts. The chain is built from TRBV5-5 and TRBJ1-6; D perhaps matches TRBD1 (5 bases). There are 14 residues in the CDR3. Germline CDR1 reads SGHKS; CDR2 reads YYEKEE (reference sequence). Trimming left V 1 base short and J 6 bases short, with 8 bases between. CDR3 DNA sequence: TGTGCCAGCAGCTTGTGGGGCGGTAATTCACCCCTCCACTTT. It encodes CASSLWGGNSPLHF.

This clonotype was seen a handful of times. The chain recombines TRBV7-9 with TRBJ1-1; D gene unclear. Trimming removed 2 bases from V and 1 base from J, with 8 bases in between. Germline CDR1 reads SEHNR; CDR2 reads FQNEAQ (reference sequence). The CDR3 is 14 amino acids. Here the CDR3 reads CASSLIRQNTEAFF. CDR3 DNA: TGTGCCAGCAGCTTAATCCGACAGAACACTGAAGCTTTCTTT.

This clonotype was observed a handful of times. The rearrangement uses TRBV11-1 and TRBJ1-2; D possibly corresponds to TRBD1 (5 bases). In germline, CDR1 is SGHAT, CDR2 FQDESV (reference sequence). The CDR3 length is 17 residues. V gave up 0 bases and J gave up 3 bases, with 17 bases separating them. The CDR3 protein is CASSLAPGLTGDYGYTF. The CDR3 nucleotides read TGTGCCAGCAGCTTAGCGCCGGGACTGACGGGCGACTATGGCTACACCTTC.